The 9 T cell receptor beta chains below all came from one sample that was sequenced in a study of T-cell memory formation after mild COVID-19 (dated by TCRdb to the early 2020s). Library preparation used 5' RACE. TCRdb lists the instrument as Illumina NovaSeq 6000. The public reads were run again by TCRdb, first through fastp at Q25 and then through MiXCR, and only productive beta chains were kept. Rows merge per CDR3 protein into single entries with the most common DNA and genes. In this sample the table shows around 260,000 distinct CDR3 sequences, under 20% of which occur a single time. Roughly 20% of the sample goes to the ten largest clones. Material: PBMCs or a T cell subset sorted from them (not recorded which). These receptors all stem from a man younger than 30 who had mild COVID-19 (a few samples of this study predate the infection). The sample titles of this study are shuffled in the database, so cell type and time point are left out; the donor was told from shared clones.

V and J are TRBV19 and TRBJ2-3; 11 bases match TRBD2. This CDR3 region has 16 residues. Trimming cost V 5 bases and J 2 bases; bases outside gene matches: 6. Germline CDR1 LNHDA, CDR2 SQIVND (reference sequence). CDR3 sequence reads: CASSPSGLAATDTQYF. CDR3 bases: TGTGCCAGTAGTCCCTCGGGACTAGCGGCCACAGATACGCAGTATTTT. The complete variable domain, with remaining parts taken from reference TRBV19 and TRBJ2-3, reads DGGITQSPKYLFRKEGQNVTLSCEQNLNHDAMYWYRQDPGQGLRLIYYSQIVNDFQKGDIAEGYSVSREKKESFPLTVTSAQKNPTAFYLCASSPSGLAATDTQYFGPGTRLTVL.

Only a few counts were recorded for this clonotype. The rearrangement uses TRBV20-1 and TRBJ2-2; D possibly corresponds to TRBD1 (6 bases). Germline-derived CDR1 and CDR2 are DFQATT and SNEGSKA (reference sequence). This CDR3 contains 14 residues. DNA for the CDR3: TGCAGCGCGTTACAGGGAAGTGACACCGGGGAGCTGTTTTTT. Its protein is CSALQGSDTGELFF.

V is TRBV7-2 and J is TRBJ1-1; D gene ambiguous. Deletions cut 5 bases from V and 1 base from J, with 11 bases between. Germline loops: CDR1 SGHTA, CDR2 FQGNSA. This CDR3 has 14 residues. For the CDR3, the DNA is TGTGCCAGCAGCCGGAGCGCGGGGAACACTGAAGCTTTCTTT. It is translated as CASSRSAGNTEAFF.

J is TRBJ1-2 and V is TRBV6-6; weak D call: TRBD1 (6 bases). The CDR3 runs to 14 residues. Germline CDR1 and CDR2: MNHNY and SVGAGI (reference sequence). The V end lost 5 bases, the J end lost 2 bases, and 12 bases lay between the germline ends. The CDR3 nucleotides read TGTGCCAGCAGTGTCGGCAGGGGAAACTATGGCTACACCTTC. This encodes CASSVGRGNYGYTF.

The chain couples TRBV29-1 to TRBJ1-1, with D hard to call. This CDR3 has 12 amino acids. V lost 4 bases, J lost 3 bases, and 9 bases lay in between. In germline, CDR1 is SQVTM, CDR2 ANQGSEA. In DNA, the CDR3 is TGCAGCGTTGGAATGGTCCACACTGAAGCTTTCTTT. It translates to CSVGMVHTEAFF.

The CDR3 loop reads CASSGPFENTEAFF. The CDR3, as DNA: TGTGCCAGCTCAGGCCCTTTCGAGAACACTGAAGCTTTCTTT. This sequence joins TRBV18 and TRBJ1-1; D gene uncertain. Germline assignment: CDR1 KGHSH and CDR2 LQKENI. The CDR3 covers 14 residues. Trimming stripped 5 bases from V and 1 base from J, with 11 bases between. The whole variable domain, remainder taken from reference TRBV18 and TRBJ1-1, is NAGVMQNPRHLVRRRGQEARLRCSPMKGHSHVYWYRQLPEEGLKFMVYLQKENIIDESGMPKERFSAEFPKEGPSILRIQQVVRGDSAAYFCASSGPFENTEAFFGQGTRLTVV.

This chain links TRBV12-3 or TRBV12-4 with TRBJ1-2, with D possibly TRBD1 on 5 matching bases. The CDR3 runs to 15 residues. Trimming pared 7 bases from V and 6 bases from J, leaving 21 bases between. CDR3 in amino acids: CASIDTPGPWHGYTF. The CDR3 DNA reads TGTGCCAGCATCGATACCCCGGGACCGTGGCATGGCTACACCTTC.

The chain combines TRBV28 with TRBJ1-1, with D possibly being TRBD1 (5 bases). The CDR3 totals 15 residues. The germline V gene encodes CDR1 MDHEN and CDR2 SYDVKM. The V end lost 5 bases, the J end lost 5 bases, and 18 bases lay between the germline ends. Here the CDR3 DNA reads TGTGCCAGCAGTCCTCCTCGGCAGGGTAGGACTGAAGCTTTCTTT. Translated: CASSPPRQGRTEAFF.

This clonotype was recorded a few times. V gene TRBV7-8 combines with J gene TRBJ1-1, with D uncertain. Looked up from germline, CDR1 is SGHVS and CDR2 is FQNEAQ. Between the trimmed V and J ends, which lost 1 base and 7 bases, there was a span of 16 bases. The CDR3 is made up of 15 amino acids. The CDR3 DNA sequence: TGTGCCAGCAGCTTAGTCCAAGGTCCCTCATATGAAGCTTTCTTT. Amino acid sequence: CASSLVQGPSYEAFF.